The following is a T cell receptor beta chain sequence with its context. Its antigen is as yet unknown. Time point given: pre-treatment sample, taken before nivolumab and TIL therapy. The immunoSEQ assay was v3. Data came from immunoSEQ multiplex PCR; TCRdb stores just in-frame clones and leaves some out. The sample includes under 20,000 clones, around 79% of them seen just once. These data come from a study of TIL therapy for anti-PD-1-resistant metastatic lung cancer. Study-level information: Tumors were harvested before any PD-1/PD-L1 blockade. Tumors carried a median roughly 1.5 non-synonymous mutations per megabase. Overall study results and limits: TIL clonotype persistence in blood showed no apparent association with response. Patients were highly selected, enriched for treatment-naive, never-smoker and oncogene-addicted cases.

The sample was blood, taken at baseline. The sequence was obtained from a person aged 25-85 years with non-small cell lung cancer.

Written as DNA, the CDR3 is TGTGCCAGCAGCTTACAGGGACCCGGATTTGCCGAGCAGTACTTC. As protein: CASSLQGPGFAEQYF. This rearrangement joins TRBV7-2 to TRBJ2-7; D may be TRBD1 or TRBD2 (5 bases each). The germline V gene has CDR1 SGHTA and CDR2 FQGNSA. V was shortened by 2 bases and J by 6 bases, with 17 bases between the two germline ends. The CDR3 is 15 amino acids.